The source of this T cell receptor beta chain is a study of blood T cell repertoires in COVID-19. V was cut by 8 bases and J by 5 bases, with 16 bases left in between. Looked up from germline, CDR1 is SNHLY and CDR2 is FYNNEI. This CDR3 contains 13 residues. TCRdb's table, derived via immunoSEQ multiplex PCR, lists solely in-frame clones and lacks some. Of around 190,000 clones in the sample, 85% to 90% were seen once. The TCR comes from a woman in her sixties or seventies with acute or convalescent COVID-19. The sample comprised peripheral blood. V gene TRBV2 combines with J gene TRBJ2-7; TRBD1 is a possible D gene (5 bases). CDR3: CASGFQGNNEQYF. CDR3 sequence (DNA): TGTGCCAGCGGCTTTCAGGGAAACAACGAGCAGTACTTC.